These T cell receptor beta chains were read from a single sample in a study of blood T cell repertoires in COVID-19. Libraries were prepared by immunoSEQ multiplex PCR; TCRdb keeps only in-frame clonotypes and omits some of them. The repertoire includes over 150,000 clones, approximately 83% of them detected once, and 9.5% to 13% sits in the top ten. Specimen: peripheral blood. The receptors here all came from a woman aged 60-75 years with COVID-19, enrolled during active disease. Both conserved end residues are part of each CDR3. A D gene is named only where the DNA matches it firmly. Size is stated for part of the rows, as once, few or many counts, or as a class when the clone is expanded.

CDR3nt | CDR3aa | abundance | v_gene | d_gene | j_gene
TGTGCCAGCAGCCTCCGGGACAGGGGGAATTCACCCCTCCACTTT | CASSLRDRGNSPLHF | NA | TRBV2 | TRBD1 | TRBJ1-6
TGTGCCAGCAGCGTAGTTGACAGGGAGCAAGGGACCCAGTACTTC | CASSVVDREQGTQYF | NA | TRBV9 | TRBD1 | TRBJ2-5
TGTGCCACCACGACTAGCGGGAGGTCCTACAATGAGCAGTTCTTC | CATTTSGRSYNEQFF | NA | TRBV19 | TRBD2 | TRBJ2-1
TGCGCCAGCAGCTTACAGGGCTCTGGAAACACCATATATTTT | CASSLQGSGNTIYF | once | TRBV5-1 | NA | TRBJ1-3
TGTGCCAGTAGTATGGACAGCCAGACTAATGAAAAACTGTTTTTT | CASSMDSQTNEKLFF | once | TRBV19 | NA | TRBJ1-4
TGTGCCAGCAGCTCGGAAGGGGACTTAAATGAGCAGTTCTTC | CASSSEGDLNEQFF | NA | TRBV5-4 | NA | TRBJ2-1
TGTGCCAGCAGCTTGTGGGGGGGATCAACTAATGAAAAACTGTTTTTT | CASSLWGGSTNEKLFF | NA | TRBV5-6 | NA | TRBJ1-4
TGTGCCAGCAGCCAAGGAGGGAGGGAAGCTTTCTTT | CASSQGGREAFF | once | TRBV3-1/TRBV3-2 | NA | TRBJ1-1
TGTGCCAGTAGATACGGGACAGGTACCCCCGGGGAGCTGTTTTTT | CASRYGTGTPGELFF | few | TRBV19 | TRBD1 | TRBJ2-2
TGTGCCAGCTCCCCCGGTAGAGGAGAGACCCAGTACTTC | CASSPGRGETQYF | once | TRBV18 | NA | TRBJ2-5
TGTGCCACAAAAAAGAACACTGAAGCTTTCTTT | CATKKNTEAFF | NA | TRBV19 | NA | TRBJ1-1
TGCGCCAGCAGTGAGGACTACTCAAGGACCCAGTACTTC | CASSEDYSRTQYF | once | TRBV10-1 | NA | TRBJ2-5
TGTGCCAGCAGCCGCTACGTGAAAGAGACCCAGTACTTC | CASSRYVKETQYF | NA | TRBV5-6 | NA | TRBJ2-5
TGTGTTATGCGGGCTATGAACACTGAAGCTTTCTTT | CVMRAMNTEAFF | NA | TRBV6-5 | NA | TRBJ1-1
TGTGCCAGCAGCTTAGCAGCGTCCTCCTATAATTCACCCCTCCACTTT | CASSLAASSYNSPLHF | NA | TRBV7-8 | NA | TRBJ1-6
TGCGCCAGCAGCTTTGTGACTAGCGGCACAGATACGCAGTATTTT | CASSFVTSGTDTQYF | NA | TRBV5-1 | TRBD2 | TRBJ2-3
TGTGCCAGCAGTGAAATGTGGGGGGTACCCTACAATGAGCAGTTCTTC | CASSEMWGVPYNEQFF | NA | TRBV2 | NA | TRBJ2-1
TGCGCCAGCAGCTTGGGGGAGAGCTCCTACAATGAGCAGTTCTTC | CASSLGESSYNEQFF | once | TRBV5-1 | NA | TRBJ2-1
TGTGCCAGCAGCGTAGAAGGGGGCGGGGAGACCCAGTACTTC | CASSVEGGGETQYF | NA | TRBV9 | TRBD1 | TRBJ2-5
TGCAGTGCTAGTGAGCGGGGACATCAGCCCCAGCATTTT | CSASERGHQPQHF | once | TRBV20-1 | NA | TRBJ1-5
TGTGCCAGCAGTCAAAATGGGGGGTCTAGCTATGGCTACACCTTC | CASSQNGGSSYGYTF | NA | TRBV6-5 | NA | TRBJ1-2
TGTGCCAGCTCATCGGGACAGGGGGCCGGGGAGCTGTTTTTT | CASSSGQGAGELFF | NA | TRBV18 | TRBD1 | TRBJ2-2
TGTGCCAGCAGCTTAGCGGAGCACTATGGCTACACCTTC | CASSLAEHYGYTF | NA | TRBV11-1 | NA | TRBJ1-2
TGTGCCAGCAGCGTAGCGGGTACATTCAATGAGCAGTTCTTC | CASSVAGTFNEQFF | NA | TRBV9 | NA | TRBJ2-1
TGTGCCAGCAGTTCAATTGGACAGATTGACACCGGGGAGCTGTTTTTT | CASSSIGQIDTGELFF | NA | TRBV6-5 | NA | TRBJ2-2
TGCAGCGTTGAAGATCGGTCGACTAGCGGGAGTATTGGCTATGAGCAGTTCTTC | CSVEDRSTSGSIGYEQFF | NA | TRBV29-1 | TRBD2 | TRBJ2-1
TGTGCCAGCAGTTACGGGGGGGCGAACACTGAAGCTTTCTTT | CASSYGGANTEAFF | NA | TRBV6-5 | NA | TRBJ1-1
TGTGCCAGCAGCTCAGGGCAGGGCCGAGGGAACACTGAAGCTTTCTTT | CASSSGQGRGNTEAFF | NA | TRBV7-8 | NA | TRBJ1-1
TGTGCCAGCAGCGTAGGGACTACCAACACAGATACGCAGTATTTT | CASSVGTTNTDTQYF | NA | TRBV9 | NA | TRBJ2-3
TGTGCCATCAGTGAACAGGGTGGGCAGCCCCAGCATTTT | CAISEQGGQPQHF | NA | TRBV10-3 | NA | TRBJ1-5
TGCGCCAGCAGCTTAACAGGGTCTAACACCGGGGAGCTGTTTTTT | CASSLTGSNTGELFF | NA | TRBV5-1 | NA | TRBJ2-2
TGTGCCAGCAGCTTGTTTAGCGGGAGGGCCAACAATGAGCAGTTCTTC | CASSLFSGRANNEQFF | once | TRBV7-3 | TRBD2 | TRBJ2-1
TGCAGCGTCTCCCCGGGACAGGGGGCCTACGAGCAGTACTTC | CSVSPGQGAYEQYF | once | TRBV29-1 | TRBD1 | TRBJ2-7
TGTGCCAGCAGCCGCCGACTAGCGGGAGCCTACAATGAGCAGTTCTTC | CASSRRLAGAYNEQFF | NA | TRBV14 | TRBD2 | TRBJ2-1
TGTGCCACCAGTGATTCCAACAGGCACGGCTACACCTTC | CATSDSNRHGYTF | NA | TRBV24-1 | NA | TRBJ1-2
TGTGCCAGCAAGGCAGGGAACACGGCTAACTATGGCTACACCTTC | CASKAGNTANYGYTF | NA | TRBV5-4 | NA | TRBJ1-2
TGTGCCAGCAGCCAAGAAGAACTAGCGGGAGGTGGCACGCAGTATTTT | CASSQEELAGGGTQYF | NA | TRBV3-1/TRBV3-2 | TRBD2 | TRBJ2-3
TGCGCCAGCAGCTTGGACGGGGGGGATAATTCACCCCTCCACTTT | CASSLDGGDNSPLHF | once | TRBV5-1 | NA | TRBJ1-6
TGTGCCAGCAGCGACTATAGGACTCTAGGAGGTGAGCAGTACTTC | CASSDYRTLGGEQYF | NA | TRBV11-2 | NA | TRBJ2-7
TGTGCCAGCAGCTTCTCCCGGGGTTTGGAGACCCAGTACTTC | CASSFSRGLETQYF | NA | TRBV7-9 | NA | TRBJ2-5
TGCAGCGTTGAGCCGGGAGGGGCGGAGACCCAGTACTTC | CSVEPGGAETQYF | NA | TRBV29-1 | TRBD2 | TRBJ2-5
TGTGCCAGCAGCCAAACCCTGACAGGTAATGGCTACACCTTC | CASSQTLTGNGYTF | NA | TRBV14 | NA | TRBJ1-2
TGTGCCAGCAGTGAATCCTTACATGGTGAAAAACTGTTTTTT | CASSESLHGEKLFF | NA | TRBV25-1 | NA | TRBJ1-4
TGTGCCAGCAGCCAGCCAGGACTAGCGGGACAAGAGACCCAGTACTTC | CASSQPGLAGQETQYF | NA | TRBV4-2 | TRBD2 | TRBJ2-5
TGTGCCAGCAGCCCCACAGGGGGCGAAGAGACCCAGTACTTC | CASSPTGGEETQYF | NA | TRBV7-7 | TRBD1 | TRBJ2-5
TGTGCCAGCAGCCCACCGAGGACAGCGAACACTGAAGCTTTCTTT | CASSPPRTANTEAFF | NA | TRBV5-4 | NA | TRBJ1-1
TGTGCCAGCAGCTCTCAGGTCTCCTACGAGCAGTACTTC | CASSSQVSYEQYF | NA | TRBV9 | NA | TRBJ2-7
TGCGCCAGCAGCAAACTGACCGGGACATACAAAGAGGGAGTAGCCTACGAGCAGTACTTC | CASSKLTGTYKEGVAYEQYF | NA | TRBV5-1 | NA | TRBJ2-7
TGTGCCAGCAGCTTAAGCGGGCCCAAGAACAATGAGCAGTTCTTC | CASSLSGPKNNEQFF | NA | TRBV11-2 | NA | TRBJ2-1
TGTGCCAGCAGATTATGGGGGGGCTCTGGAAACACCATATATTTT | CASRLWGGSGNTIYF | NA | TRBV5-6 | NA | TRBJ1-3